The 16 T cell receptor beta chains presented below share a single source sample, sequenced in a study of T cells in Graves' hyperthyroidism and ophthalmopathy. Template material for amplifying TCR beta CDR3 regions consisted of RNA transcripts. TCR CDR3 regions were first amplified by RT-PCR with HTBI primers. TCRdb re-called the multiplex PCR reads with MiXCR, one entry per CDR3 protein. The sample consists of 690,000 or so distinct CDR3 sequences, roughly 20% of them appearing once. Input material: blood. The source is a woman aged 50 to 65 with Graves' hyperthyroidism that later progressed to Graves' ophthalmopathy.

Concerning this clonotype itself: A much more abundant neighbour one base away suggests this may be a read error. This rearrangement joins TRBV24-1 to TRBJ1-6; D is possibly TRBD1 (6 bases). Deletions cut 3 bases from V and 8 bases from J, with 13 bases between. Germline CDR1 KGHDR, CDR2 SFDVKD. This CDR3 has 15 amino acids. The chain's CDR3 is CATSDTMTGDSPLHF. CDR3 sequence (DNA): TGTGCCACCAGTGATACCATGACAGGTGATTCACCCCTCCACTTT.

With respect to this clonotype: This may be a read error: a much more frequent sequence differs by one nucleotide. The genes are TRBV3-1 and TRBJ1-2; a weak D match, TRBD1 (6 bases). This CDR3 contains 14 residues. V shed 0 bases and J shed 8 bases, with 13 bases lying between them. The germline gives CDR1 LGHDT, CDR2 YNNKEL (reference sequence). CDR3 sequence reads: CASSQDGGPRGYTF. The CDR3 nucleotides are TGTGCCAGCAGCCAAGATGGGGGGCCCCGGGGCTACACCTTC.

This clonotype was counted many times. This CDR3 is CASSPSRGRYEQFF. CDR3 in DNA: TGTGCCAGCAGCCCTTCACGGGGGAGGTATGAGCAGTTCTTC. This sequence joins TRBV11-2 and TRBJ2-1; D possibly corresponds to TRBD2 (6 bases). Trimming stripped 5 bases from V and 8 bases from J, with 16 bases between. The CDR3 spans 14 residues. Germline V gene sequence: CDR1 SGHAT, CDR2 FQNNGV.

This clonotype showed up many times. The V call is TRBV7-2, the J call TRBJ1-1; 7 bases line up with TRBD1. Germline lookup yields CDR1 SGHTA and CDR2 FQGNSA. Losses at the gene ends were 5 bases for V and 4 bases for J; bases not matched to a gene: 7. CDR3 size: 14 residues. The CDR3 DNA reads as TGTGCCAGCAGCACACAGGGGAGGGGCACTGAAGCTTTCTTT. This encodes CASSTQGRGTEAFF.

V gene TRBV6-2 or TRBV6-3 combines with J gene TRBJ1-2; possibly TRBD1 for D (5 bases). This CDR3 contains 14 residues. Germline CDR1 is MNHEY and CDR2 is SVGEGT. V lost 6 bases to trimming and J lost 5 bases, with 16 bases between them. CDR3 DNA sequence: TGTGCCAGCAGCTTAAATGGGGGATGGTATGGCTACACCTTC. Encoded protein: CASSLNGGWYGYTF.

A few counts support this clonotype. V and J are TRBV13 and TRBJ1-4; a weak D match, TRBD1 (6 bases). Germline V gene data show CDR1 as PRHDT and CDR2 as FYEKMQ (reference sequence). Trimming cost V 5 bases and J 2 bases, with 15 bases left between them. The CDR3 runs 16 residues. The CDR3 loop is CASSLATGGTNEKLFF. CDR3 DNA sequence: TGTGCCAGCAGCCTAGCGACAGGTGGGACTAATGAAAAACTGTTTTTT.

On this clonotype: It may be a read error: a sequence one base away is much more abundant. V usage is TRBV11-2 and J usage is TRBJ2-5; D not resolved. Germline V CDR1 and CDR2: SGHAT, FQNNGV. The CDR3 consists of 14 residues. Trimming removed 3 bases from V and 5 bases from J, with 13 bases in between. The CDR3 DNA sequence: TGTGCCAGCAGCTTGGGCAAGGGCTTCGAGACCCAGTACTTC. Its protein product is CASSLGKGFETQYF.

This clonotype was observed many times. The V and J genes are TRBV20-1 and TRBJ2-3; D possibly uses TRBD1 or TRBD2 (5 bases each). The V gene lost 7 bases and the J gene lost 8 bases, with 16 bases spanning the gap. The CDR3 extends over 12 amino acids. From germline, CDR1 is DFQATT and CDR2 SNEGSKA (reference sequence). This CDR3 is CSVWARGATQYF. The CDR3 DNA reads as TGCAGTGTGTGGGCGAGAGGGGCTACGCAGTATTTT.

In this sample, this clonotype turned up a few times. This chain connects TRBV14 to TRBJ2-3; tentative D call: TRBD1 (6 bases). The V and J ends lost 7 bases and 0 bases respectively, with 17 bases between them. Germline V lookup: CDR1 SGHDN, CDR2 FVKESK. The CDR3 runs to 16 residues. The CDR3, as DNA: TGTGCCAGCATACAGGGCCTTACCATTAGCACAGATACGCAGTATTTT. This sequence encodes CASIQGLTISTDTQYF.

This clonotype was counted between two and nine times. The chain has TRBV5-1 and TRBJ2-1; possibly TRBD1 or TRBD2 for D (7 bases each). Germline values: CDR1 SGHRS, CDR2 YFSETQ. CDR3 size: 15 residues. V shed 2 bases and J shed 8 bases, with 17 bases lying between them. The CDR3 nucleotides read TGCGCCAGCAGCTTAGGGCGGGGGCAGGGGGATGAGCAGTTCTTC. Translating gives CASSLGRGQGDEQFF.

The V call is TRBV4-1, the J call TRBJ2-5; 7 positions agree with TRBD2. The germline CDR1 and CDR2 sequences are MGHRA and YSYEKL. The V and J ends lost 4 bases and 1 base, in that order; junction bases with no gene match: 9. The CDR3 spans 16 residues. The CDR3 here is CASSPRNGGGQETQYF. CDR3 DNA sequence: TGCGCCAGCAGCCCCCGGAATGGCGGGGGCCAAGAGACCCAGTACTTC.

The chain uses TRBV9 and TRBJ2-5, with a tentative D call TRBD1 (5 bases). From germline, CDR1 is SGDLS and CDR2 YYNGEE. V gave up 3 bases and J gave up 1 base, with 13 bases separating them. The CDR3 totals 15 residues. CDR3 loop: CASSADGHLQETQYF. The CDR3 DNA is TGTGCCAGCAGCGCAGACGGACACCTCCAAGAGACCCAGTACTTC.

The chain carries TRBV20-1 and TRBJ1-4; D is unresolved. The CDR3 has 13 amino acids. Germline V CDR1 and CDR2: DFQATT, SNEGSKA (reference sequence). V lost 0 bases to trimming and J lost 4 bases, with 6 bases between them. The CDR3 DNA follows: TGCAGTGCTAGAGACCCCCTTAATGAAAAACTGTTTTTT. Translation: CSARDPLNEKLFF.

This clonotype was detected only a few times. The rearrangement uses TRBV2 and TRBJ2-2; a possible D gene is TRBD1 (5 bases). Germline loops: CDR1 SNHLY, CDR2 FYNNEI. V shed 7 bases and J shed 1 base, with 10 bases lying between them. This CDR3 contains 14 residues. CDR3 bases: TGTGCCAGCAAGGACAATTTGAACACCGGGGAGCTGTTTTTT. It yields the protein CASKDNLNTGELFF. Complete variable domain (other parts from reference TRBV2 and TRBJ2-2): EPEVTQTPSHQVTQMGQEVILRCVPISNHLYFYWYRQILGQKVEFLVSFYNNEISEKSEIFDDQFSVERPDGSNFTLKIRSTKLEDSAMYFCASKDNLNTGELFFGEGSRLTVL.

This clonotype was counted a few times. V and J are TRBV19 and TRBJ2-6, with 8 bases identical to TRBD1. The CDR3 contains 16 residues. Trimming cost V 5 bases and J 0 bases; bases outside gene matches: 3. Germline V lookup: CDR1 LNHDA, CDR2 SQIVND (reference sequence). The DNA of the CDR3 is TGTGCCAGTAGTGACAGGGGCCTCTCTGGGGCCAACGTCCTGACTTTC. Residues: CASSDRGLSGANVLTF.

This clonotype was seen at least ten times. CDR3 DNA: TGTGCCTGGAGTAGCGGACTAGCGGGAACCTACGAGCAGTACTTC. Translated: CAWSSGLAGTYEQYF. The chain recombines TRBV30 with TRBJ2-7, with 12 positions matching TRBD2. Germline V gene data show CDR1 as GTSNPN and CDR2 as SVGIG (reference sequence). The junction had 4 bases not matched to a gene; V was cut back by 2 bases and J by 2 bases. CDR3 length: 15 residues. Full variable domain (missing parts from reference TRBV30 and TRBJ2-7): SQTIHQWPATLVQPVGSPLSLECTVEGTSNPNLYWYRQAAGRGLQLLFYSVGIGQISSEVPQNLSASRPQDRQFILSSKKLLLSDSGFYLCAWSSGLAGTYEQYFGPGTRLTVT.